Each of the 16 T cell receptor beta chains below was sequenced from the same sample in a study of OX40 agonist ivuxolimab in advanced cancers. Produced via immunoSEQ multiplex PCR; TCRdb's table is partial and in-frame only. The sample lists about 70,000 clones, around 90% occurring once. The sequencing here drew on CD4+ or CD8+ T cells sorted from blood, taken in a trial of the OX40 agonist ivuxolimab. The receptors derive from an adult with an advanced solid tumor such as melanoma, head and neck, liver or kidney cancer.

The gene calls are TRBV7-6 and TRBJ2-1; D is unclear. The CDR3 extends over 16 amino acids. CDR1 is SGHVS, CDR2 FNYEAQ, per germline. The V end was cut by 5 bases, the J end by 4 bases, with 18 bases between. The CDR3 protein is CASSHPGSEIYNEQFF. The CDR3 DNA reads TGTGCCAGCAGCCACCCCGGGTCGGAGATTTACAATGAGCAGTTCTTC.

The J gene is TRBJ2-3, the V gene TRBV5-8, with TRBD1 matching over 11 bases. V lost 0 bases to trimming and J lost 2 bases; unmatched junction nucleotides: 2. The CDR3 runs to 16 residues. Germline lookup yields CDR1 SGHTS and CDR2 YDEGEE. The DNA for the CDR3 is TGTGCCAGCAGCTTGGGGACAGGGGGCTACACAGATACGCAGTATTTT. Protein sequence: CASSLGTGGYTDTQYF.

The chain uses TRBV13 and TRBJ2-2; no reliable D call. Trimming removed 3 bases at V and 5 bases at J, with 10 bases between. The CDR3 is made up of 14 amino acids. CDR1 is PRHDT, CDR2 FYEKMQ, per germline (reference sequence). The CDR3 region is CASSLGFLTGELFF. The CDR3 nucleotides read TGTGCCAGCAGCTTGGGTTTCTTAACCGGGGAGCTGTTTTTT.

This clone was counted at least ten times. This rearrangement joins TRBV7-9 to TRBJ2-1, with TRBD1 as a possible D gene (6 bases). Trimming left V 1 base short and J 15 bases short, with 22 bases between. Germline V gene sequence: CDR1 SEHNR, CDR2 FQNEAQ (reference sequence). CDR3 size: 15 residues. The CDR3 loop is CASSLDASIGQFLFF. The CDR3 DNA follows: TGTGCCAGCAGCTTAGACGCTAGTATCGGACAGTTTCTGTTCTTC.

The rearrangement uses TRBV5-1 and TRBJ2-7; 7 bases agree with TRBD1. J was trimmed by 3 bases and V by 4 bases; bases with no gene match: 4. The CDR3 is made up of 13 amino acids. Germline V CDR1 and CDR2: SGHRS, YFSETQ. The CDR3 DNA reads as TGCGCCAGCAGCGTGGGGACAGACTACGAGCAGTACTTC. It is translated as CASSVGTDYEQYF.

The chain recombines TRBV6-5 with TRBJ1-1, with D uncertain. The CDR3 has 14 amino acids. V was shortened by 1 base and J by 3 bases, with 9 bases between the two germline ends. Germline-derived CDR1 and CDR2 are MNHEY and SVGAGI. Here the CDR3 DNA reads TGTGCCAGCAGTTACTTGAGGGTGCACACTGAAGCTTTCTTT. Residues: CASSYLRVHTEAFF.

The chain uses TRBV27 and TRBJ2-3; tentatively, D is TRBD2 (5 bases). CDR1 MNHEY and CDR2 SMNVEV come from the germline V gene (reference sequence). V shed 6 bases and J shed 4 bases, with 23 bases lying between them. This CDR3 region has 17 residues. This CDR3 is CASSTAIGLRAPDTQYF. The CDR3 DNA follows: TGTGCCAGCAGCACCGCTATTGGACTCAGAGCCCCAGATACGCAGTATTTT.

The chain combines TRBV27 with TRBJ2-1, with 9 bases lining up with TRBD2. The CDR3 spans 16 residues. Unmatched junction bases numbered 6, after V lost 1 base and J lost 5 bases. Germline CDR1 MNHEY, CDR2 SMNVEV (reference sequence). The CDR3 sequence: CASSLLVAGADNEQFF. DNA for the CDR3: TGTGCCAGCAGTTTATTAGTAGCGGGGGCCGACAATGAGCAGTTCTTC.

The V call is TRBV29-1, the J call TRBJ2-1; 7 bases map to TRBD1. This CDR3 is built from 13 residues. The V gene end was trimmed by 3 bases and the J gene end by 6 bases; junction bases not matched to a gene: 5. CDR1 and CDR2 from the germline V gene are SQVTM and ANQGSEA. CDR3 protein: CSVDQGVVNEQFF. The DNA for the CDR3 is TGCAGCGTTGACCAGGGGGTGGTCAATGAGCAGTTCTTC.

As regards this clone: Other DNA sequences in the sample encode the same CDR3. The chain recombines TRBV9 with TRBJ2-7; 8 bases agree with TRBD2. The CDR3 sequence is 14 residues long. Germline CDR1 and CDR2: SGDLS and YYNGEE. Losses at the gene ends were 4 bases for V and 5 bases for J; bases not matched to a gene: 8. The CDR3 loop is CASSPGGGDHEQYF. DNA for the CDR3: TGTGCCAGCAGCCCGGGGGGGGGCGATCACGAGCAGTACTTC.

The genes are TRBV5-4 and TRBJ2-3; TRBD1 aligns across 10 bases. The germline V gene has CDR1 SGHNT and CDR2 YYREEE (reference sequence). This CDR3 is built from 15 residues. After removal of 3 bases from V and 3 bases from J, the junction contained 4 bases not matched to a gene. CDR3 protein: CASSSPGQGTDTQYF. The CDR3, as DNA: TGTGCCAGCAGCTCCCCGGGACAGGGGACAGATACGCAGTATTTT.

The rearrangement joins TRBV13 to TRBJ2-1, with 9 bases identical to TRBD2. CDR1 is PRHDT, CDR2 FYEKMQ, per germline (reference sequence). The CDR3 spans 18 residues. V was pared by 0 bases and J by 0 bases, with 6 bases of the junction left unmatched. CDR3 sequence reads: CASSLGLAGSFSYNEQFF. The CDR3 DNA reads as TGTGCCAGCAGCTTAGGCCTAGCGGGGTCCTTCTCCTACAATGAGCAGTTCTTC.

The chain carries TRBV6-1 and TRBJ1-2, with D perhaps TRBD1 (5 bases). CDR3 length equals 14 residues. Germline CDR1 MNHNS, CDR2 SASEGT. The ends were cut back, 6 bases at V and 10 bases at J, with 21 bases in the middle. The CDR3 region has the DNA TGTGCCAGCAGAGAGATCAGGGAAGGCCTTTTCTACACCTTC. Amino acid sequence: CASREIREGLFYTF.

V and J are TRBV5-6 and TRBJ2-2; 14 bases are shared with TRBD2. The CDR3 consists of 16 residues. Per germline, CDR1 SGHDT and CDR2 YYEEEE. V dropped 2 bases and J dropped 5; count of bases not matched to a gene: 2. CDR3 coding DNA: TGTGCCAGCAGCTTCGGGACTAGCGGGAGTACCGGGGAGCTGTTTTTT. Translation gives CASSFGTSGSTGELFF.

The chain uses TRBV6-1 and TRBJ1-2; 8 bases map to TRBD1. The V gene's germline CDR1 is MNHNS and CDR2 SASEGT. V was pared by 6 bases and J by 6 bases, with 9 bases of the junction left unmatched. The CDR3 is 14 amino acids. CDR3 amino acids: CASSSSGGSDGYTF. Here the CDR3 DNA reads TGTGCCAGCAGCAGTTCAGGGGGCTCTGATGGCTACACCTTC.

The rearrangement uses TRBV7-9 and TRBJ1-1; D unclear. The germline V gene encodes CDR1 SEHNR and CDR2 FQNEAQ (reference sequence). The CDR3 is 15 residues long. Trimming pared 5 bases from V and 1 base from J, leaving 14 bases between. As DNA, the CDR3 is TGTGCCAGCAGCCGTACTGATAGGTCGAACACTGAAGCTTTCTTT. Encoded protein: CASSRTDRSNTEAFF.